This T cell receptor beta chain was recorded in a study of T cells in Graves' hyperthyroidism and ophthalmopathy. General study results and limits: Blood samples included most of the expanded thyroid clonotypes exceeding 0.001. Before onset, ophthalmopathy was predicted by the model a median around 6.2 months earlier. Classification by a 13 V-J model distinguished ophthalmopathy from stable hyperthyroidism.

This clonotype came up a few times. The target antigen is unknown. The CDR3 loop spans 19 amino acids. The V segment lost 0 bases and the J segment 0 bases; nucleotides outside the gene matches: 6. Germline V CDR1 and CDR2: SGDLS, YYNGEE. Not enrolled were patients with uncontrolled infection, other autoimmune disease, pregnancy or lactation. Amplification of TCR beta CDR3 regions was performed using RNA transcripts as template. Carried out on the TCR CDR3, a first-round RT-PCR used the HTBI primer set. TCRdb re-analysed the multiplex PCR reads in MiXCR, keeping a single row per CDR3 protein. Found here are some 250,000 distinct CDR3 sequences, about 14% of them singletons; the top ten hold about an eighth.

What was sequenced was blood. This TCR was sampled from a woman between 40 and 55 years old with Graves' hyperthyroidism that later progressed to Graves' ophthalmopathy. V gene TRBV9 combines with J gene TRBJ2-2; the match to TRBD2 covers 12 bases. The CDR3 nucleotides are TGTGCCAGCAGCGTAGCGGCTAGCGGGAGGGTCCCGAACACCGGGGAGCTGTTTTTT. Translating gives CASSVAASGRVPNTGELFF.